A selection of T cell receptor beta chains follows, all from one sample in a study of blood T cell repertoires in COVID-19. Measured with immunoSEQ multiplex PCR; TCRdb has only the in-frame clones, and not every one. The top ten hold approximately 32% of the sample, which has 150,000 or so clones, 70% to 85% seen once. Sequenced sample: peripheral blood. These receptors originate from a woman aged 60-75 years with acute or convalescent COVID-19. CDR3s include the opening cysteine and the closing phenylalanine or tryptophan. D genes are given only for firm matches. A clone size is listed for some rows: how often the clone was seen (once, few, many), or a class if it is expanded.

size | D | J | V | CDR3 | DNA
. | TRBD2 | TRBJ2-3 | TRBV5-1 | CASSGLAGGPGADTQYF | TGCGCCAGCAGCGGTCTAGCGGGGGGGCCGGGGGCAGATACGCAGTATTTT
. | . | TRBJ1-5 | TRBV27 | CASSSRGPSNQPQHF | TGTGCCAGCAGTTCGCGGGGACCTAGCAATCAGCCCCAGCATTTT
. | TRBD1 | TRBJ1-6 | TRBV7-9 | CASSVTGDSPLHF | TGTGCCAGCAGCGTAACAGGGGATTCACCCCTCCACTTT
. | . | TRBJ1-1 | TRBV19 | CASSKGVDTEAFF | TGTGCCAGTAGTAAGGGGGTTGATACTGAAGCTTTCTTT
once | TRBD2 | TRBJ2-5 | TRBV6-5 | CASSSVRGGRETQYF | TGTGCCAGCAGTTCCGTACGGGGGGGGAGGGAGACCCAGTACTTC
. | TRBD2 | TRBJ2-1 | TRBV9 | CASSVSGGPSYNEQFF | TGTGCCAGCAGCGTTAGCGGGGGCCCCTCCTACAATGAGCAGTTCTTC
. | TRBD1 | TRBJ1-3 | TRBV19 | CASSTRDSRNTIYF | TGTGCCAGTAGTACTCGGGACAGCAGAAACACCATATATTTT
. | TRBD1 | TRBJ1-1 | TRBV6-2/TRBV6-3 | CASSNPGQAMSFF | TGTGCCAGCAGTAATCCGGGACAGGCTATGAGTTTCTTT
few | . | TRBJ1-4 | TRBV19 | CASSILSQGNEKLFF | TGTGCCAGTAGTATCCTCAGCCAGGGGAATGAAAAACTGTTTTTT
. | TRBD1 | TRBJ1-1 | TRBV11-2 | CASSRDRNTEAFF | TGTGCCAGCAGCCGGGACAGGAACACTGAAGCTTTCTTT
. | TRBD1 | TRBJ1-1 | TRBV5-1 | CASSFDRGYSEAFF | TGCGCCAGCAGCTTTGACAGGGGTTACTCTGAAGCTTTCTTT
. | TRBD1 | TRBJ1-5 | TRBV28 | CASSPTTGGNQPQHF | TGTGCCAGCAGCCCCACGACAGGGGGCAATCAGCCCCAGCATTTT
. | . | TRBJ1-2 | TRBV19 | CASTTGPGPYGYTF | TGTGCCAGTACCACTGGACCAGGGCCGTATGGCTACACCTTC
. | . | TRBJ1-1 | TRBV10-2 | CASSVAPPGNTEAFF | TGCGCCAGCAGTGTCGCACCCCCAGGGAACACTGAAGCTTTCTTT
many | TRBD1 | TRBJ1-1 | TRBV4-2 | CASSQDGTGGVGNTEAFF | TGTGCCAGCAGCCAAGACGGGACAGGGGGAGTTGGCAACACTGAAGCTTTCTTT
. | TRBD2 | TRBJ2-3 | TRBV11-2 | CASRPAGGRNTQYF | TGTGCCAGCAGACCGGCGGGGGGGCGGAATACGCAGTATTTT
. | . | TRBJ1-2 | TRBV29-1 | CSVEILDSYGYTF | TGCAGCGTTGAAATCCTGGACAGCTATGGCTACACCTTC
. | . | TRBJ2-3 | TRBV5-4 | CASSWGGEDTQYF | TGTGCCAGCAGCTGGGGCGGGGAAGATACGCAGTATTTT
. | TRBD1 | TRBJ1-1 | TRBV19 | CASSSRQGSTEAFF | TGTGCCAGTAGTTCAAGACAGGGAAGCACTGAAGCTTTCTTT
. | . | TRBJ1-6 | TRBV7-7 | CASSLTPYNSPLHF | TGTGCCAGCAGCCTGACACCCTATAATTCACCCCTCCACTTT
once | TRBD2 | TRBJ2-3 | TRBV5-6 | CASNRLAGTDTQYF | TGTGCCAGCAACCGACTAGCGGGCACAGATACGCAGTATTTT
. | TRBD2 | TRBJ2-6 | TRBV19 | CASSIVGGRISGANVLTF | TGTGCCAGTAGTATAGTCGGGGGGAGGATCTCTGGGGCCAACGTCCTGACTTTC
. | TRBD1 | TRBJ1-1 | TRBV5-6 | CASSLSYRGRNTEAFF | TGTGCCAGCAGCTTATCCTACAGGGGACGGAACACTGAAGCTTTCTTT
. | . | TRBJ1-1 | TRBV29-1 | CSVGVMNTEAFF | TGCAGCGTTGGAGTAATGAACACTGAAGCTTTCTTT
. | TRBD1 | TRBJ1-1 | TRBV7-9 | CASRTTGGGSEAFF | TGTGCCAGCAGGACGACAGGGGGCGGCAGTGAAGCTTTCTTT
. | . | TRBJ1-2 | TRBV29-1 | CSVQGYNTGPSGYTF | TGCAGCGTTCAAGGGTACAATACAGGGCCGTCTGGCTACACCTTC
. | TRBD2 | TRBJ2-3 | TRBV14 | CASSPRGPGLAGFGTDTQYF | TGTGCCAGCAGCCCCCGGGGTCCGGGACTAGCGGGGTTCGGGACAGATACGCAGTATTTT
few | TRBD1 | TRBJ1-1 | TRBV7-3 | CASSPGTAVGTEAFF | TGTGCCAGCAGCCCAGGGACAGCGGTGGGCACTGAAGCTTTCTTT
. | . | TRBJ1-3 | TRBV11-2 | CASSLGLQVSGNTIYF | TGTGCCAGCAGCTTAGGATTACAGGTCTCTGGAAACACCATATATTTT
. | TRBD1 | TRBJ1-4 | TRBV18 | CASSPGGQVGEKLFF | TGTGCCAGCTCACCGGGGGGACAGGTTGGTGAAAAACTGTTTTTT
. | . | TRBJ2-1 | TRBV4-1 | CASSLRGSGDEQFF | TGCGCCAGCAGCCTCCGGGGGTCCGGTGATGAGCAGTTCTTC